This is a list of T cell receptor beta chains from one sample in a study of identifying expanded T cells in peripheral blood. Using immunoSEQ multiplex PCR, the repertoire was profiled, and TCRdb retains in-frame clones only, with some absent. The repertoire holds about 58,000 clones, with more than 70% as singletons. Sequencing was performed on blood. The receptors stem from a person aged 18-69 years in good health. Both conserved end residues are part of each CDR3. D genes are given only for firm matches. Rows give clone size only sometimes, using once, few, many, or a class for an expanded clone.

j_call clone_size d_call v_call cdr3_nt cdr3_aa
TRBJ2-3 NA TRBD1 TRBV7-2 TGTGCCATCCCTAGGGGACAGGGAATAGGGGATACGCAGTATTTT CAIPRGQGIGDTQYF
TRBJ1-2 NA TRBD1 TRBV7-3 TGTGCCAGCAGCCATGGGGACAGGGTTGTCTATGGCTACACCTTC CASSHGDRVVYGYTF
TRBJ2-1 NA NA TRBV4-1 TGCGCCAGCAGCCTAGCCGGGACTCCTTACAATGAGCAGTTCTTC CASSLAGTPYNEQFF
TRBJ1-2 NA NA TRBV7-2 TGTGCCAGCAGCTTTCCCCCGACAGATATCTATGGCTACACCTTC CASSFPPTDIYGYTF
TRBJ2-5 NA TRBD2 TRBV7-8 TGTGCCAGCCGAAGGGAGGGGACGGAGACCCAGTACTTC CASRREGTETQYF
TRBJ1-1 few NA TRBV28 TGTGCCAGCAGTTTATTTGGGGAATTGAACACTGAAGCTTTCTTT CASSLFGELNTEAFF
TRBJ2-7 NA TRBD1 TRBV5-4 TGTGCCAGCAGCAGGACAGGGGGCGGCGAGCAGTACTTC CASSRTGGGEQYF
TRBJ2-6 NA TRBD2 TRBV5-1 TGCGCCAGCAGCTTGACTAGCGGGAGATCTTGGGCCAACGTCCTGACTTTC CASSLTSGRSWANVLTF
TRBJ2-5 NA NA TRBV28 TGTGCCAGCAGTTCCCTTGGCGGGGCAGGAAAACACCAAGAGACCCAGTACTTC CASSSLGGAGKHQETQYF
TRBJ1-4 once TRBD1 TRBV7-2 TGTGCCAGCAGCTTAGACCCCAAGGGGGCCGAAAAACTGTTTTTT CASSLDPKGAEKLFF
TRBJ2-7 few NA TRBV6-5 TGTGCCAGCAGGTCTACACAGGGAACCTACGAGCAGTACTTC CASRSTQGTYEQYF
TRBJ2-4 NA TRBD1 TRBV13 TGTGCCAGCAGCACCCGGACAGGGCGCGCCAAAAACATTCAGTACTTC CASSTRTGRAKNIQYF
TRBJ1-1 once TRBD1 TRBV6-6 TGTGCCAGCAGAAAGGGACAGAGGTCGACTGAAGCTTTCTTT CASRKGQRSTEAFF
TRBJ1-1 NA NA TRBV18 TGTGCCAGCTCACCCGGAATGGACAACACTGAAGCTTTCTTT CASSPGMDNTEAFF
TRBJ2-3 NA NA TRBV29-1 TGCAGCGTTGGGCGAGGGGGGATTAGCACAGATACGCAGTATTTT CSVGRGGISTDTQYF
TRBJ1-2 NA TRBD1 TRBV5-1 TGCGCCAGCAGCCCCAGGGGGCAGGACTATGGCTACACCTTC CASSPRGQDYGYTF
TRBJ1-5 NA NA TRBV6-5 TGTGCCAGCAACTCTTCTCAGCCCCAGCATTTT CASNSSQPQHF
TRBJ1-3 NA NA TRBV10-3 TGTGCCATCAGGGGAGCATACTCTGGAAACACCATATATTTT CAIRGAYSGNTIYF
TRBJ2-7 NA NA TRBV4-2 TGTGCCAGCAGCCAAGACCCCAGCGCCTACGAGCAGTACTTC CASSQDPSAYEQYF
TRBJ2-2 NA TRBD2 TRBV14 TGTGCCAGCAGCCCCCCCCGGAGCGGGAGGGCCGCTGGGGAGCTGTTTTTT CASSPPRSGRAAGELFF
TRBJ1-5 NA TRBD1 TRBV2 TGTGCCAGCAGTGTACAGGGGTTGTGGCAGCCCCAGCATTTT CASSVQGLWQPQHF
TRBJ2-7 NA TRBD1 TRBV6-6 TGTGCCAGCAGTTACTTACCGGGACAGGGATACGAGCAGTACTTC CASSYLPGQGYEQYF
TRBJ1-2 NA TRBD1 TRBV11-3 TGTGCCAGCAGGAAACACAGGGGGCCCACTAAGGACTATGGCTACACCTTC CASRKHRGPTKDYGYTF
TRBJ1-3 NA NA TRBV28 TGTGCCAGCGATTCTGGAAACACCATATATTTT CASDSGNTIYF
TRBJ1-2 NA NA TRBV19 TGTGCCAGTAGTATTTCTCCGGGACATCTAAGGTCTAACTATGGCTACACCTTC CASSISPGHLRSNYGYTF
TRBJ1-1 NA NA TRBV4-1 TGCGCCAGCAGCCAAGAAAATCGGCCCGGCAAGGCTTTCTTT CASSQENRPGKAFF
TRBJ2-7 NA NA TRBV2 TGTGCCAGCAGTGGGGTTTACGAGCAGTACTTC CASSGVYEQYF
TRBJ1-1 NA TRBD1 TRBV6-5 TGTGCCAGCAGTTACTCTCCTACAGGGGTGAACACTGAAGCTTTCTTT CASSYSPTGVNTEAFF
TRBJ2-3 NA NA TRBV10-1 TGCGCCAGCAGTGACCCTACTAGGGGGAGCACAGATACGCAGTATTTT CASSDPTRGSTDTQYF
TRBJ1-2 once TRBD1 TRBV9 TGTGCCAGCAGCGTTACCGACCGGGACAGGGTCTTTGGCTACACCTTC CASSVTDRDRVFGYTF
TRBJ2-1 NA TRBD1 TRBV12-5 TGTGCTAGTACCCCTCAAGACAGGGGGCTAGGAGGGGAGCAGTTCTTC CASTPQDRGLGGEQFF
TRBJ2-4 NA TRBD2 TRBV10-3 TGTGCCATCAGTGAGGGCACACGGGGGGGAAACATTCAGTACTTC CAISEGTRGGNIQYF
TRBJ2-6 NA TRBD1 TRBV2 TGTGCCAGCAGAGTAACAGGGGTCGGGGCCAACGTCCTGACTTTC CASRVTGVGANVLTF
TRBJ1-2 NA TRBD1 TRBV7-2 TGTGCCAGCAGCTCCGGACAGGTTAGCTATGGCTACACCTTC CASSSGQVSYGYTF
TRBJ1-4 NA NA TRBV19 TGTGCCAGTATATCTTCCGGACCAAGAGAAAAACTGTTTTTT CASISSGPREKLFF
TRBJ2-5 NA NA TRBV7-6 TGTGCCAGCAGCTTAGCCTTAGAGGGGCAAGAGACCCAGTACTTC CASSLALEGQETQYF
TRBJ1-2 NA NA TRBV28 TGTGCCAGCAATCTCGGGGTAGCCAACTATGGCTACACCTTC CASNLGVANYGYTF
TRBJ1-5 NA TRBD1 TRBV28 TGTGCCAGCAGTACCAGGGGGTTTCTGGCCCAGCATTTT CASSTRGFLAQHF
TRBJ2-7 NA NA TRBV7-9 TGTGCCAGCAGCTTGGGGGGAGGACATCATTACGAGCAGTACTTC CASSLGGGHHYEQYF
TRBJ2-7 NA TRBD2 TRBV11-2 TGTGCCAGCAGCTTAGGGATAGCGGGAGGCTCCTACGAGCAGTACTTC CASSLGIAGGSYEQYF
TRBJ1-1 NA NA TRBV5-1 TGCGCCAGCAGCTTGGACGGGACGACAATGAACACTGAAGCTTTCTTT CASSLDGTTMNTEAFF